Listed below are T cell receptor beta chains from one sample, sequenced in a study of patients and donors after allogeneic stem cell transplantation. TCRdb fed the RT-PCR reads into MiXCR, producing one record per CDR3 protein. Of roughly 960,000 distinct CDR3 sequences in the sample, about 20% were seen once. The sequencing sample was made of blood, either unsorted or a sorted T cell fraction (not recorded which). The receptors derive from a human donor who was either an allogeneic HSCT recipient or a stem cell or donor lymphocyte infusion donor (not recorded which). It is not recorded whose cells these are; they may come from a transplant donor. The CDR3 runs from the conserved cysteine through the conserved F or W. Fields, in order: D gene, J gene, V gene, clone size, CDR3 DNA, CDR3 protein. A D gene is named only where the DNA matches it firmly. Size is stated for part of the rows, as once, few or many counts, or as a class when the clone is expanded.

D gene: -
J gene: TRBJ2-1
V gene: TRBV20-1
clone size: -
CDR3 DNA: TGCAGTGCTAGCAGCGGGCCTGGGGGTCATGAGCAGTTCTTC
CDR3 protein: CSASSGPGGHEQFF

D gene: -
J gene: TRBJ1-1
V gene: TRBV6-5
clone size: few
CDR3 DNA: TGTGCCAGCAGTTACCTCGGGTTAATGACTGAAGCTTTCTTT
CDR3 protein: CASSYLGLMTEAFF

D gene: TRBD1
J gene: TRBJ1-2
V gene: TRBV11-2
clone size: -
CDR3 DNA: TGTGCCAGCAGCTTAGATCCCGGGACAGGGAAATTCTATGGCTACACCTTC
CDR3 protein: CASSLDPGTGKFYGYTF

D gene: -
J gene: TRBJ2-3
V gene: TRBV27
clone size: -
CDR3 DNA: TGTGCCACAAATATGGGACGTCGCACAGATACGCAGTATTTT
CDR3 protein: CATNMGRRTDTQYF

D gene: TRBD2
J gene: TRBJ2-7
V gene: TRBV20-1
clone size: few
CDR3 DNA: TGCAGTGCACTCGGCGGGGGGGCAGCCTACGAGCAGTACTTC
CDR3 protein: CSALGGGAAYEQYF

D gene: -
J gene: TRBJ1-1
V gene: TRBV6-2/TRBV6-3
clone size: many
CDR3 DNA: TGTGCCAGCAGTTACTCGAACTCCAACACTGAAGCTTTCTTT
CDR3 protein: CASSYSNSNTEAFF

D gene: -
J gene: TRBJ2-2
V gene: TRBV6-2/TRBV6-3
clone size: -
CDR3 DNA: TGTGCCAGCAGTTACGAGCAGGTCACCGGGGAGCTGTTTTTT
CDR3 protein: CASSYEQVTGELFF

D gene: TRBD1
J gene: TRBJ2-7
V gene: TRBV19
clone size: -
CDR3 DNA: TGTGCCAGTAGTATTAGAGGACAGGGGTCGTACGAGCAGTACTTC
CDR3 protein: CASSIRGQGSYEQYF

D gene: -
J gene: TRBJ2-7
V gene: TRBV27
clone size: -
CDR3 DNA: TGTGCCAGCAGTTTACTAAGGGGGGTCTACGAGCAGTACTTC
CDR3 protein: CASSLLRGVYEQYF

D gene: TRBD1
J gene: TRBJ1-4
V gene: TRBV4-1
clone size: -
CDR3 DNA: TGCGCCAGCAGCCAAGTGGGACAGGGGAACGAAAAACTGTTTTTT
CDR3 protein: CASSQVGQGNEKLFF

D gene: TRBD1
J gene: TRBJ1-5
V gene: TRBV12-3/TRBV12-4
clone size: many
CDR3 DNA: TGTGCCAGCAGTCTCAGGGGACAGCTTAGCAATCAGCCCCAGCATTTT
CDR3 protein: CASSLRGQLSNQPQHF

D gene: -
J gene: TRBJ2-3
V gene: TRBV20-1
clone size: few
CDR3 DNA: TGCAATGCTAGATCGGGAGTCGGCCCAGATACGCAGTATTTT
CDR3 protein: CNARSGVGPDTQYF

D gene: TRBD1
J gene: TRBJ1-1
V gene: TRBV25-1
clone size: -
CDR3 DNA: TGTGCCAGCAGCGATTCCGGACAGGGGGCGGTGGGGGCTTTCTTT
CDR3 protein: CASSDSGQGAVGAFF

D gene: -
J gene: TRBJ1-3
V gene: TRBV11-2
clone size: -
CDR3 DNA: TGTGCCAGCAGTTATTACTCTGGAAACACCATATATTTT
CDR3 protein: CASSYYSGNTIYF

D gene: -
J gene: TRBJ1-2
V gene: TRBV6-5
clone size: -
CDR3 DNA: TGTGCCAGCAGTTACCGGGGGTCTGGCTACACCTTC
CDR3 protein: CASSYRGSGYTF

D gene: -
J gene: TRBJ1-6
V gene: TRBV14
clone size: few
CDR3 DNA: TGTGCCAGCAGCCAAGAGCCTGGGGCTTTCGCCCTCCACTTT
CDR3 protein: CASSQEPGAFALHF

D gene: -
J gene: TRBJ1-5
V gene: TRBV19
clone size: -
CDR3 DNA: TGTGCCAGTAGTATCGAGGCGCGGAGCAATCAGCCCCAGCATTTT
CDR3 protein: CASSIEARSNQPQHF

D gene: -
J gene: TRBJ2-7
V gene: TRBV9
clone size: few
CDR3 DNA: TGTGCCAGCAGCGCGGGGGTTCTCTCCTACGAGCAGTACTTC
CDR3 protein: CASSAGVLSYEQYF

D gene: -
J gene: TRBJ2-5
V gene: TRBV29-1
clone size: many
CDR3 DNA: TGCAGCGCCAAGGGGCAGCCCCAAGAGACCCAGTACTTC
CDR3 protein: CSAKGQPQETQYF

D gene: -
J gene: TRBJ1-2
V gene: TRBV21-1
clone size: -
CDR3 DNA: TGTGCCAGCAGACCGCGGGACAGGGCTTTCTCGGAAGAAGGCTACACCTTC
CDR3 protein: CASRPRDRAFSEEGYTF

D gene: -
J gene: TRBJ2-3
V gene: TRBV12-3/TRBV12-4
clone size: many
CDR3 DNA: TGTGCCAGCAGTTTGTGGAGGGTTGAAGATACGCAGTATTTT
CDR3 protein: CASSLWRVEDTQYF

D gene: -
J gene: TRBJ1-1
V gene: TRBV13
clone size: few
CDR3 DNA: TGTGCCAGCAGCCAACAGCGGGGTGAAGCTTTCTTT
CDR3 protein: CASSQQRGEAFF

D gene: -
J gene: TRBJ2-2
V gene: TRBV6-1
clone size: -
CDR3 DNA: TGTGCCAGCAGCCGTCGGGGGACCGGGGAGCTGTTTTTT
CDR3 protein: CASSRRGTGELFF